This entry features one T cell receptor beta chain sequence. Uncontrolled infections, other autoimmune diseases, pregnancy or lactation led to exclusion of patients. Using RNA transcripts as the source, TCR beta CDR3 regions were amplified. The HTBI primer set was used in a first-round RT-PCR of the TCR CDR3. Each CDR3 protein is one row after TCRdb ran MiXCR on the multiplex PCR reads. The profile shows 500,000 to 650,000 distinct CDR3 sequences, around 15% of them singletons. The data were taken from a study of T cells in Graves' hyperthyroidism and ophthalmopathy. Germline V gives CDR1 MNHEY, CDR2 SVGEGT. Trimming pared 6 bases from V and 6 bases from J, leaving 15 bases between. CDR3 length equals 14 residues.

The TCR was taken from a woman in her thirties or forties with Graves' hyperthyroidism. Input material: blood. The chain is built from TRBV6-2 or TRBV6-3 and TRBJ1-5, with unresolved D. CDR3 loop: CASSSDPNFQPQHF. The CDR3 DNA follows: TGTGCCAGCAGCAGCGACCCGAACTTTCAGCCCCAGCATTTT.